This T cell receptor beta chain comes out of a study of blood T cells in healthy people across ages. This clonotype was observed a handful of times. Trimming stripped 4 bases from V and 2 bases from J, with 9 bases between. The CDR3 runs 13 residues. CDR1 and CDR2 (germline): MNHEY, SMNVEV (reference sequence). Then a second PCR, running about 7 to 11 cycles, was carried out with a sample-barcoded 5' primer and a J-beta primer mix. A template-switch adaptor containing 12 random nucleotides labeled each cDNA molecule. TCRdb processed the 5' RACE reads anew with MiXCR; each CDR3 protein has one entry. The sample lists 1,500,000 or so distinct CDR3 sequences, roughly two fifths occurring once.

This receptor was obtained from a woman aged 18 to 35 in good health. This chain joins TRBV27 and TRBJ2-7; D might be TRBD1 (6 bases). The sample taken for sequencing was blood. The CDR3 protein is CASSYRDPYEQYF. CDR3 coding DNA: TGTGCCAGCAGTTACAGGGACCCCTACGAGCAGTACTTC.